The 18 T cell receptor beta chains below were found in one sample sequenced in a study of OX40 agonist ivuxolimab in advanced cancers. TCRdb's table, derived via immunoSEQ multiplex PCR, lists solely in-frame clones and lacks some. The data hold about 51,000 clones, with about 80% observed a single time. The sample consisted of CD4+ or CD8+ T cells sorted from blood, taken in a trial of the OX40 agonist ivuxolimab. These receptors all come from an adult with an advanced solid tumor such as melanoma, head and neck, liver or kidney cancer.

In nucleotides, the CDR3 is TGTGCCAGCAGCTTCGACGTCATGAACACTGAAGCTTTCTTT. Translation gives CASSFDVMNTEAFF. The chain combines TRBV7-9 with TRBJ1-1; D is undetermined. The CDR3 totals 14 residues. Germline CDR1 reads SEHNR; CDR2 reads FQNEAQ (reference sequence). V was trimmed by 3 bases and J by 0 bases, leaving 8 bases between them.

The chain has TRBV5-1 and TRBJ2-1; D is possibly TRBD2 (6 bases). Germline V gene sequence: CDR1 SGHRS, CDR2 YFSETQ. V dropped 3 bases and J dropped 6 bases, with 16 bases sitting between them. The CDR3 runs 15 residues. The CDR3 DNA is TGCGCCAGCAGCTCGGAGGGACTCGCTCCCAATGAGCAGTTCTTC. Residues: CASSSEGLAPNEQFF.

The sample holds a few counts of this clone. The chain recombines TRBV11-2 with TRBJ1-4; 8 bases align to TRBD1. CDR3 size: 14 residues. Germline CDR1 reads SGHAT; CDR2 reads FQNNGV. Trimming took 4 bases from V and 7 from J; bases not matched to a gene: 5. The CDR3: CASSSGGGVEKLFF. In DNA, the CDR3 is TGTGCCAGCAGCTCAGGGGGCGGCGTTGAAAAACTGTTTTTT.

This chain links TRBV9 with TRBJ2-1, with D perhaps matching TRBD2 (6 bases). CDR1 and CDR2 (germline): SGDLS, YYNGEE. The V end was cut by 0 bases, the J end by 12 bases, with 19 bases between. The CDR3 loop spans 15 amino acids. In DNA, the CDR3 is TGTGCCAGCAGCGTAGCCGGATCAGCGGTGGGGGGGCAGTTCTTC. Translated: CASSVAGSAVGGQFF.

The rearrangement uses TRBV29-1 and TRBJ2-7; D unresolved. Germline assignment: CDR1 SQVTM and CDR2 ANQGSEA. The CDR3 loop spans 13 amino acids. V was shortened by 6 bases and J by 3 bases, with 15 bases between the two germline ends. In nucleotides, the CDR3 is TGCAGCGTCGCGAGCGTTGGGGTCTACGAGCAGTACTTC. It translates to CSVASVGVYEQYF.

The rearrangement joins TRBV19 to TRBJ2-7; no clear D gene. This CDR3 has 14 residues. The V end lost 6 bases, the J end lost 1 base, and 13 bases lay between the germline ends. Germline loops: CDR1 LNHDA, CDR2 SQIVND (reference sequence). The CDR3 sequence is CASRSRTASYEQYF. In DNA, the CDR3 is TGTGCCAGTAGGAGTCGAACAGCGTCCTACGAGCAGTACTTC.

The V gene is TRBV19, the J gene TRBJ1-4, with D possibly TRBD1 on 5 matching bases. Trimming cost V 5 bases and J 3 bases, with 7 bases left between them. The CDR3 loop spans 13 amino acids. Germline V CDR1 and CDR2: LNHDA, SQIVND (reference sequence). The CDR3 nucleotides are TGTGCCAGTAGTCCAGGGCCTAATGAAAAACTGTTTTTT. Encoded protein: CASSPGPNEKLFF. Full variable domain (outside the CDR3, taken from reference TRBV19 and TRBJ1-4): DGGITQSPKYLFRKEGQNVTLSCEQNLNHDAMYWYRQDPGQGLRLIYYSQIVNDFQKGDIAEGYSVSREKKESFPLTVTSAQKNPTAFYLCASSPGPNEKLFFGSGTQLSVL.

The chain couples TRBV5-1 to TRBJ1-2, with D perhaps matching TRBD1 (6 bases). The CDR3 is 15 amino acids. Trimming took off 1 base at V and 4 bases at J, with 14 bases between the two ends. Germline CDR1 and CDR2: SGHRS and YFSETQ. The CDR3 region has the DNA TGCGCCAGCAGCTTGAGGGGGGTAAGCGCCTATGGCTACACCTTC. Translating it yields CASSLRGVSAYGYTF.

The rearrangement joins TRBV21-1 to TRBJ2-1; the table's D call of TRBD1 was not tested on the DNA. TRBV21-1 is designated a pseudogene. This CDR3 spans 14 amino acids. CDR3 DNA: TGTGCCAGCAGCAAAGCGGTAGGGGACAATGAGCAGTTCTTC. It codes for CASSKAVGDNEQFF.

The chain joins TRBV10-2 to TRBJ1-5, with TRBD1 matching over 9 bases. The V segment lost 6 bases and the J segment 6 bases; nucleotides outside the gene matches: 6. This CDR3 has 14 residues. CDR1 and CDR2 from the germline V gene are WSHSY and SAAADI. CDR3 region: CASSRDRDTQPQHF. The CDR3 DNA reads as TGCGCCAGCAGCCGGGACAGGGACACTCAGCCCCAGCATTTT.

This sequence joins TRBV7-2 and TRBJ1-2, with D perhaps TRBD1 (5 bases). Germline CDR1 is SGHTA and CDR2 is FQGNSA. V was cut by 0 bases and J by 8 bases, with 16 bases left in between. This CDR3 region has 15 residues. CDR3 coding DNA: TGTGCCAGCAGCTTAGCGCTCCCCGGGGCCCAGGGCTACACCTTC. It yields the protein CASSLALPGAQGYTF.

This chain joins TRBV11-1 and TRBJ2-2; 10 positions agree with TRBD2. This CDR3 is 15 amino acids long. The V gene's germline CDR1 is SGHAT and CDR2 FQDESV (reference sequence). The V gene end was trimmed by 7 bases and the J gene end by 6 bases; junction bases not matched to a gene: 8. The CDR3 DNA reads as TGTGCCAGCACCCCAGCGGGGGGGGGTCCCGGGGAGCTGTTTTTT. As protein: CASTPAGGGPGELFF.

This clone was seen a few times. This sequence joins TRBV5-1 and TRBJ2-1, with 9 nucleotides matching TRBD2. Unmatched junction bases numbered 12, after V lost 0 bases and J lost 8 bases. In germline, CDR1 is SGHRS, CDR2 YFSETQ. The CDR3 sequence is 17 residues long. The CDR3 bases are TGCGCCAGCAGCTTGGATAGCCGGCGGGGGGGCCGGGATGAGCAGTTCTTC. It yields the protein CASSLDSRRGGRDEQFF.

This chain joins TRBV2 and TRBJ2-3; TRBD1 is a possible D gene (5 bases). Per the germline V gene, CDR1 is SNHLY and CDR2 is FYNNEI. The CDR3 extends over 13 amino acids. The germline V and J ends were trimmed by 10 bases and 1 base, with 12 bases remaining between them. The CDR3 is CATQGVGTDTQYF. CDR3 DNA sequence: TGTGCCACCCAAGGGGTGGGCACAGATACGCAGTATTTT.

The chain links TRBV7-2 to TRBJ2-1; D tentatively reads TRBD1 or TRBD2 (5 bases each). Germline V gives CDR1 SGHTA, CDR2 FQGNSA. Trimming left V 1 base short and J 15 bases short, with 16 bases between. The CDR3 spans 13 residues. The DNA for the CDR3 is TGTGCCAGCAGCTTAGTGGGGCCTAGCTCCCCGTTCTTC. Translating gives CASSLVGPSSPFF.

The chain is built from TRBV6-1 and TRBJ1-5; D call uncertain. Germline V gene data show CDR1 as MNHNS and CDR2 as SASEGT. The CDR3 runs to 15 residues. V was clipped by 0 bases and J by 9 bases, with 15 bases between them. The CDR3 is CASSEAVVGLSPQHF. CDR3 bases: TGTGCCAGCAGTGAAGCGGTGGTCGGGCTGTCGCCCCAGCATTTT.

This chain links TRBV19 with TRBJ1-2; D gene uncertain. V was shortened by 7 bases and J by 5 bases, with 11 bases between the two germline ends. The CDR3 runs to 12 residues. CDR1 LNHDA and CDR2 SQIVND come from the germline V gene (reference sequence). The CDR3 region is CASMEGLYGYTF. The CDR3 DNA follows: TGTGCCAGTATGGAAGGTCTATATGGCTACACCTTC.

The chain combines TRBV9 with TRBJ2-2; D call uncertain. Germline V lookup: CDR1 SGDLS, CDR2 YYNGEE. V lost 0 bases and J 0 bases, leaving 9 bases between the germline ends. This CDR3 comprises 16 residues. The CDR3 region has the DNA TGTGCCAGCAGCGTAGTTGCGGCTACGAACACCGGGGAGCTGTTTTTT. Translated: CASSVVAATNTGELFF.